Presented here are 7 T cell receptor beta chains from one specimen sequenced in a study of radiotherapy plus CTLA-4 blockade in lung cancer. Only in-frame clones appear in the TCRdb table, and some are missing; sequencing was by immunoSEQ multiplex PCR. The sample holds about 88,000 clones, 72% seen once. The sample here was peripheral blood, taken from a patient treated with radiotherapy plus ipilimumab. The receptors come from a human donor with non-small cell lung cancer that progressed on radiotherapy plus ipilimumab.

This clone was observed once. The CDR3 DNA is TGTGCCAGCAGCGGGCTAGCGGGGAGTGAGCAGTTCTTC. Its protein is CASSGLAGSEQFF. The V gene is TRBV7-7, the J gene TRBJ2-1; TRBD2 matches at 9 bases. Germline V gene sequence: CDR1 SSHAT, CDR2 FNYEAQ (reference sequence). J was trimmed by 9 bases and V by 5 bases; bases with no gene match: 5. This CDR3 is built from 13 residues.

This clone is classed as medium-sized. This sequence joins TRBV6-5 and TRBJ2-7; weak D call: TRBD1 (7 bases). This CDR3 is 15 amino acids long. The germline CDR1 and CDR2 sequences are MNHEY and SVGAGI. Trimming removed 2 bases at V and 2 bases at J, with 13 bases between. CDR3 DNA sequence: TGTGCCAGCAGTTACGGGTCAGGGGGGACCTACGAGCAGTACTTC. It specifies CASSYGSGGTYEQYF.

A few counts support this clone. The chain recombines TRBV5-5 with TRBJ1-4, with a possible D match to TRBD1 (5 bases). V shed 5 bases and J shed 5 bases, with 13 bases lying between them. This CDR3 has 14 residues. The germline gives CDR1 SGHKS, CDR2 YYEKEE (reference sequence). The CDR3 sequence: CASSPGTGNEKLFF. In nucleotides, the CDR3 is TGTGCCAGCAGTCCCGGGACGGGGAATGAAAAACTGTTTTTT.

Comments on this clone: At one end the junction does not follow the germline gene, possibly because of a read error. The genes are TRBV5-4 and TRBJ1-3; D is uncertain. The CDR3 spans 16 residues. Germline V gives CDR1 SGHNT, CDR2 YYREEE (reference sequence). This CDR3 reads CASSQDLSSSGNTIYF. The CDR3 DNA reads TGCGCCAGCAGCCAAGATCTATCCAGCTCTGGAAACACCATATATTTT. Using reference TRBV5-4 and TRBJ1-3 for the parts outside the CDR3, the full variable domain is ETGVTQSPTHLIKTRGQQVTLRCSSQSGHNTVSWYQQALGQGPQFIFQYYREEENGRGNFPPRFSGLQFPNYSSELNVNALELDDSALYLCASSQDLSSSGNTIYFGEGSWLTVV.

This clone appeared once. The rearrangement links TRBV19 to TRBJ2-1, with a weak D call TRBD2 (7 bases). The CDR3 sequence is 15 residues long. Trimming left V 6 bases short and J 2 bases short, with 14 bases between. The germline gives CDR1 LNHDA, CDR2 SQIVND (reference sequence). DNA for the CDR3: TGTGCCAGTAGCCGCGGGGGCTTCACCTACAATGAGCAGTTCTTC. It is translated as CASSRGGFTYNEQFF.

The J gene is TRBJ2-7, the V gene TRBV4-3; D may be TRBD2 (7 bases). Germline V CDR1 and CDR2: LGHNA, YSLEER. V lost 0 bases and J lost 3, with 15 bases in between. CDR3 size: 16 residues. Here the CDR3 DNA reads TGCGCCAGCAGCCAAGAGAGGGGAGGGGGAGACTACGAGCAGTACTTC. This codes for CASSQERGGGDYEQYF.

The V gene is TRBV7-3, the J gene TRBJ2-1; the match to TRBD2 covers 10 bases. The CDR3 contains 13 residues. The ends lost 7 bases at V and 5 bases at J; junction bases unmatched: 2. Germline V gives CDR1 SGHTA, CDR2 FQGTGA. CDR3 region: CASTLAGDNEQFF. The DNA of the CDR3 is TGTGCCAGCACCCTAGCGGGGGACAATGAGCAGTTCTTC.